This T cell receptor beta chain was identified during a study of a mutant IDH1 vaccine in newly diagnosed glioma. Turning to the study itself: Vaccination was launched 4-6 weeks after radiotherapy alone, or with temozolomide cycles. Week 35 was safety follow-up visit V12; week 47 was end-of-study visit V13.

Sequenced by immunoSEQ multiplex PCR; TCRdb stores in-frame clones only, minus some. The table includes approximately 80,000 clones, 81% detected once. CDR1 is WNHNN, CDR2 SYGVQD, per germline (reference sequence). V lost 3 bases and J 0 bases, leaving 12 bases between the germline ends. There are 16 residues in the CDR3. General observations from the study: Pseudoprogression appeared unlinked to shifts in leading peripheral T cell clonotypes.

Time point noted: week 47, end of study. Every vaccination contained 300 ug of the mutant IDH1 20-mer peptide and was paired with topical imiquimod. Donors had new IDH1-mutant astrocytomas of WHO grade 3 or 4 (ATRX-lost). Regarding this clone: Its antigen is still unknown.

The material was PBMCs, obtained from a glioma patient whose treatment included an IDH1 peptide vaccine. The clonotype was recovered from a man aged 40-49 years with glioma. The chain carries TRBV10-1 and TRBJ1-3; tentative D call: TRBD1 (5 bases). CDR3 sequence reads: CASSEGHFLSGNTIYF. CDR3 nucleotides: TGCGCCAGCAGTGAAGGACACTTCCTCTCTGGAAACACCATATATTTT.